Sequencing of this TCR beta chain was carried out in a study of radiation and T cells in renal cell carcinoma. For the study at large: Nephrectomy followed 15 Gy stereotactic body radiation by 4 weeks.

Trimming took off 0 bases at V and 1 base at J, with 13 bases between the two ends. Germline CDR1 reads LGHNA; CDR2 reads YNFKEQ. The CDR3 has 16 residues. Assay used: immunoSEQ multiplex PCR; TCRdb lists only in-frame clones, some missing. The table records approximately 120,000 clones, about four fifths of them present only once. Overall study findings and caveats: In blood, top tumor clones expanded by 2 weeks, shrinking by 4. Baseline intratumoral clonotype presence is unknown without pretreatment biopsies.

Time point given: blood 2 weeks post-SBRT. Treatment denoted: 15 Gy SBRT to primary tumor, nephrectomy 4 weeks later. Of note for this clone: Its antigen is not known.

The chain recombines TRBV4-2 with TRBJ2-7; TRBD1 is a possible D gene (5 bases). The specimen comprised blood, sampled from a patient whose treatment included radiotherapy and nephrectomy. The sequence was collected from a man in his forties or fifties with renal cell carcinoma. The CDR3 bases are TGTGCCAGCAGCCAAGATACGTGGGGCCCATCCTACGAGCAGTACTTC. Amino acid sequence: CASSQDTWGPSYEQYF.